The following is a T cell receptor beta chain sequence with its context. Many counts were recorded for this clonotype. Its cognate antigen has yet to be identified. No qualities accompany the bases; no much larger clone lies one base away. The sample comes from a study of post-analysis software for immune sequencing data (dated by TCRdb to 2014 to 2015). Regarding the complete study: Recorded disease courses included relapsing-remitting, secondary progressive and progressive-relapsing multiple sclerosis, with some patients lacking subtype annotation. The patient repertoires were set against around eleven previously published healthy control repertoires from donors whose ages ranged from about 6 to 26 years. A subset of samples was prepared in parallel using single-end sample barcoding, then pooled and co-amplified after Illumina adapter ligation.

Preparation of the library involved PCR. For sequencing, an Illumina HiSeq 2500 was employed. To reduce PCR and sequencing biases, unique molecular identifiers were built into the TCR beta cDNA libraries. Some 500,000 cDNA molecules were obtained for every 1 to 10 million input T cells, so each molecule roughly corresponded to one T cell. The same protocol used for the earlier healthy control dataset was applied to prepare and sequence the patient libraries. Within a given batch, samples were prepared together, multiplexed and sequenced on the same HiSeq lane. The study's own analysis went as follows. Raw barcoded reads were processed with MIGEC, and single-read molecular identifier groups were discarded before consensus assembly and CDR3 extraction. Clonotype tables were post-analysed with VDJtools, and diversity was normalized by down-sampling all datasets to the smallest sample size. Repertoire overlap clustering matched CDR3 amino acid but not nucleotide sequences to correct batch-related cross-sample contamination. The public reads were reprocessed in TCRdb via fastp at Q25 and MiXCR, keeping in-frame beta chains. Every CDR3 protein is listed once, alongside the most common genes and DNA of its rows. In this record, the V and J calls reflect TCRdb's handling and not the investigators' own analysis. Counted in this sample were about 200,000 distinct CDR3 sequences; 29% of them appeared once. The ten largest clones add up to 3% to 3.5% of the sample.

General study outcomes and caveats: When samples were clustered directly using the F measure, samples prepared in the same batch co-clustered strongly, which prompted a batch-effect correction. Significantly lower normalized Chao1 diversity was found in multiple sclerosis patients than in controls, suggesting substantial peripheral T-cell clonal expansion. Significantly higher frequencies in patients than in controls were found for roughly 5 TRBV segments, including TRBV5-6, TRBV5-1 and TRBV20-1. The control group was slightly older than the multiple sclerosis patient group.

TCR beta repertoires were profiled from peripheral blood of 13 young patients with multiple sclerosis to demonstrate the VDJtools post-analysis software. The patients with multiple sclerosis were children and adolescents between roughly 6 and 17 years of age. At the junction V is shortened by 4 bases and J by 4 bases; bases outside the gene matches: 6. Its CDR3 holds 15 amino acids, cysteine through phenylalanine. Left in the record is the CDR3 DNA by itself, 45 bases read in frame from the first base. From a lookup of the germline V gene, CDR1 and CDR2 are SGHRS and YFSETQ. The rearrangement combines TRBV5-1 with TRBJ2-5, with 11 bases matching TRBD1. This receptor was taken from a girl under 18 with multiple sclerosis. The sequenced material came from blood. Here is the DNA: TGCGCCAGCAGCCTTACCGGGACAGGGGGAGAGACCCAGTACTTC. It translates to CASSLTGTGGETQYF.